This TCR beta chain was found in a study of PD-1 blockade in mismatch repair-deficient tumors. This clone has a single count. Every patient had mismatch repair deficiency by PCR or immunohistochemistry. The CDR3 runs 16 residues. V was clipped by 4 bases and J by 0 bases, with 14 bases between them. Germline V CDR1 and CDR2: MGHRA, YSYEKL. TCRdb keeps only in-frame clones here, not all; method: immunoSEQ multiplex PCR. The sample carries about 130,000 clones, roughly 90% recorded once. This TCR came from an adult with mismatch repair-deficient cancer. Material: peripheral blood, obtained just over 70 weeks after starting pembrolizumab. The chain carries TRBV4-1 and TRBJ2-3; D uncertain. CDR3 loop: CASSRHPAPSTDTQYF. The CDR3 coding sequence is TGCGCCAGCAGCCGCCACCCAGCGCCCAGCACAGATACGCAGTATTTT.